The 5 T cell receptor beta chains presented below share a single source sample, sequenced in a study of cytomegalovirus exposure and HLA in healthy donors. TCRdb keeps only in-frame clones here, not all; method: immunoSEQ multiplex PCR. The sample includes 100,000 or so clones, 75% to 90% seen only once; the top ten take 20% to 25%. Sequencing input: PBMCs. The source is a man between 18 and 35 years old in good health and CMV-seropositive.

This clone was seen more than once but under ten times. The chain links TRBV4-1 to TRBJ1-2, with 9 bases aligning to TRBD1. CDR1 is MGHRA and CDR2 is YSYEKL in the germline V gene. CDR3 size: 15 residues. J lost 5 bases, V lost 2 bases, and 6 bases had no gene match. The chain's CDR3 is CASSQPGQGSYGYTF. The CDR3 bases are TGCGCCAGCAGCCAACCAGGACAGGGGTCATATGGCTACACCTTC.

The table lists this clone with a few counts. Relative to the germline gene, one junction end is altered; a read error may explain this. Written as DNA, the CDR3 is TGTGCCAGCAGTGTGGCGGTGACAGGGAAAGGACTCTTC. Translation gives CASSVAVTGKGLF. V gene TRBV2 combines with J gene TRBJ2-1, with 7 bases fitting TRBD1. Germline CDR1 SNHLY, CDR2 FYNNEI. The CDR3 consists of 13 residues.

The CDR3 DNA follows: TGTGCCAGCAGCCCCCCCTGGGGGGAGGGCTCCTACGAGCAGTACTTC. Encoded protein: CASSPPWGEGSYEQYF. This chain uses TRBV7-9 with TRBJ2-7, with 7 bases identical to TRBD2. This CDR3 is built from 16 residues. Germline V gene sequence: CDR1 SEHNR, CDR2 FQNEAQ (reference sequence). The V segment lost 5 bases and the J segment 0 bases; nucleotides outside the gene matches: 10.

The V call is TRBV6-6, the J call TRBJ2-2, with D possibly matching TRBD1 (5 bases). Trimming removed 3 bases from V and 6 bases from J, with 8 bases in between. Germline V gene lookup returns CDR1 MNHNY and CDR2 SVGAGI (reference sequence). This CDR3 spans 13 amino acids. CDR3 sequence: CASSYQGPGELFF. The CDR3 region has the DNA TGTGCCAGCAGTTATCAGGGCCCCGGGGAGCTGTTTTTT.

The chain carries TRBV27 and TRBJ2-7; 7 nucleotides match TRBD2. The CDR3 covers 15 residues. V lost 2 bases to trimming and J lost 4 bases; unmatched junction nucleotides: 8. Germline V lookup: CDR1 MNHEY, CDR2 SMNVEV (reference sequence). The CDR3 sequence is CASSLDPGLGYEQYF. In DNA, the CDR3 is TGTGCCAGCAGTTTAGATCCCGGACTAGGGTACGAGCAGTACTTC.